Presented here are 14 T cell receptor beta chains from one specimen sequenced in a study of shared clonotypes between healthy human individuals. Only in-frame clones appear in the TCRdb table, and some are missing; sequencing was by immunoSEQ multiplex PCR. This sample has some 1.4 million clones, with roughly 96% found just once. The sequencing sample was made of naive CD4+ T cells sorted from blood. Subset reported: CD45RA+ positively selected. Receptor source: a man under 40 in good health.

V and J are TRBV5-1 and TRBJ2-1, with 7 bases lining up with TRBD2. This CDR3 has 16 residues. The V gene's germline CDR1 is SGHRS and CDR2 YFSETQ. V trimming: 1 base; J trimming: 2 bases; junction bases outside the gene matches: 6. The CDR3 DNA sequence: TGCGCCAGCAGCTTGTTTGTGGGAGGGACCTACAATGAGCAGTTCTTC. Its protein product is CASSLFVGGTYNEQFF.

The rearrangement joins TRBV6-1 to TRBJ2-5; D unresolved. V shed 10 bases and J shed 10 bases, with 7 bases lying between them. This CDR3 spans 8 amino acids. The germline CDR1 and CDR2 sequences are MNHNS and SASEGT. CDR3 DNA sequence: TGTGCCACCCGTGACCAGTACTTC. This codes for CATRDQYF.

The CDR3 region is CASSLPRGDEQYF. The CDR3 DNA reads as TGTGCCAGCAGCTTGCCGAGAGGAGACGAGCAGTACTTC. The V and J genes are TRBV5-4 and TRBJ2-7; D is uncertain. Trimming removed 1 base at V and 5 bases at J, with 10 bases between. The germline CDR1 and CDR2 sequences are SGHNT and YYREEE (reference sequence). The CDR3 loop spans 13 amino acids.

This chain connects TRBV14 to TRBJ2-2; D remains unclear. The ends were cut back, 1 base at V and 6 bases at J, with 9 bases in the middle. Looked up from germline, CDR1 is SGHDN and CDR2 is FVKESK. The CDR3 covers 14 residues. The CDR3 region is CASSQGIRSGELFF. DNA of the CDR3: TGTGCCAGCAGCCAAGGAATAAGGTCCGGGGAGCTGTTTTTT.

On this clone: An end of the junction differs from the germline gene, which may be a read error. This sequence joins TRBV7-9 and TRBJ1-3; D perhaps matches TRBD1 (6 bases). Germline-derived CDR1 and CDR2 are SEHNR and FQNEAQ (reference sequence). This CDR3 comprises 10 residues. The CDR3 DNA follows: TGTGCCAGCAGCTCAAAGAACAGGGATTTT. It codes for CASSSKNRDF.

This chain uses TRBV6-5 with TRBJ1-5; tentatively, D is TRBD1 (6 bases). This CDR3 contains 13 residues. Germline V gene lookup returns CDR1 MNHEY and CDR2 SVGAGI. Trimming took 6 bases from V and 4 from J, leaving 10 bases between them. The CDR3 reads CASRRGTNQPQHF. CDR3 sequence (DNA): TGTGCCAGCAGAAGGGGGACGAATCAGCCCCAGCATTTT.

As to this clone: In the same sample, other DNA sequences code for this CDR3. The chain carries TRBV18 and TRBJ2-3, with D possibly being TRBD2 (6 bases). This CDR3 spans 15 amino acids. Trimming stripped 3 bases from V and 0 bases from J, with 10 bases between. CDR1 is KGHSH, CDR2 LQKENI, per germline. CDR3 nucleotide sequence: TGTGCCAGCTCACCCCCAGCGGGTAGCACAGATACGCAGTATTTT. Amino acid sequence: CASSPPAGSTDTQYF.

The chain recombines TRBV7-6 with TRBJ1-2; D is undetermined. Trimming left V 1 base short and J 2 bases short, with 8 bases between. This CDR3 is 14 amino acids long. Germline lookup yields CDR1 SGHVS and CDR2 FNYEAQ. The CDR3 loop is CASSLGTGNYGYTF. CDR3 nucleotides: TGTGCCAGCAGCTTAGGGACGGGGAACTATGGCTACACCTTC.

The chain carries TRBV19 and TRBJ1-1; D remains ambiguous. The CDR3 extends over 15 amino acids. V lost 7 bases to trimming and J lost 3 bases, with 18 bases between them. Germline CDR1 reads LNHDA; CDR2 reads SQIVND (reference sequence). CDR3 bases: TGTGCCAGTACCACATCCCCCCGTGGACACACTGAAGCTTTCTTT. Translated, it gives CASTTSPRGHTEAFF.

V and J are TRBV10-2 and TRBJ1-4, with a weak D call TRBD1 (5 bases). Germline V CDR1 and CDR2: WSHSY, SAAADI. V dropped 2 bases and J dropped 5 bases, with 9 bases sitting between them. CDR3 length equals 14 residues. The CDR3 region is CASSERGRNEKLFF. The CDR3 bases are TGCGCCAGCAGTGAGAGGGGCAGGAATGAAAAACTGTTTTTT.

This chain links TRBV6-1 with TRBJ1-2; 9 bases fit TRBD1. V was clipped by 9 bases and J by 8 bases; unmatched bases: 13. The germline CDR1 and CDR2 sequences are MNHNS and SASEGT. CDR3 length equals 14 residues. This chain's CDR3 is CASRRDRDISGYTF. CDR3 nucleotides: TGTGCCAGTCGCCGGGACAGGGATATTAGCGGCTACACCTTC.

The chain uses TRBV19 and TRBJ1-2, with no clear D. The CDR3 is 14 residues long. Germline-derived CDR1 and CDR2 are LNHDA and SQIVND (reference sequence). Deletions cut 3 bases from V and 2 bases from J, with 10 bases between. The CDR3 here is CASSIGTANYGYTF. DNA for the CDR3: TGTGCCAGTAGTATTGGAACAGCCAACTATGGCTACACCTTC. Based on the CDR3 plus reference TRBV19 and TRBJ1-2, the full variable domain is DGGITQSPKYLFRKEGQNVTLSCEQNLNHDAMYWYRQDPGQGLRLIYYSQIVNDFQKGDIAEGYSVSREKKESFPLTVTSAQKNPTAFYLCASSIGTANYGYTFGSGTRLTVV.

V gene TRBV6-5 combines with J gene TRBJ2-1, with D tentatively TRBD1 or TRBD2 (5 bases each). The CDR3 consists of 14 residues. Trimming pared 4 bases from V and 8 bases from J, leaving 15 bases between. Germline V gene sequence: CDR1 MNHEY, CDR2 SVGAGI. The CDR3 sequence: CASSSRDGSDEQFF. For the CDR3, the DNA is TGTGCCAGCAGTTCCCGGGACGGCTCAGATGAGCAGTTCTTC.

This chain connects TRBV5-1 to TRBJ2-3, with TRBD2 as a possible D gene (6 bases). Per germline, CDR1 SGHRS and CDR2 YFSETQ. The length of the CDR3 is 15 residues. V dropped 2 bases and J dropped 4 bases, with 14 bases sitting between them. CDR3: CASSFARESADTQYF. The CDR3, as DNA: TGCGCCAGCAGCTTTGCACGGGAGAGTGCAGATACGCAGTATTTT.